A selection of T cell receptor beta chains follows, all from one sample in a study of cytomegalovirus exposure and HLA in healthy donors. Libraries were prepared by immunoSEQ multiplex PCR; TCRdb keeps only in-frame clonotypes and omits some of them. The table includes some 150,000 clones, roughly 80% detected once. The sequencing input was PBMCs. The receptors come from a male donor in good health and CMV-seronegative. The CDR3 runs from the conserved cysteine through the conserved F or W. The order of the fields is CDR3 protein, V gene, D gene, J gene. A D gene is named only where the DNA matches it firmly.

CDR3aa: CATSRDIRQSYGYTF; v_gene: TRBV15; d_gene: .; j_gene: TRBJ1-2
CDR3aa: CASRSVNTEAFF; v_gene: TRBV28; d_gene: .; j_gene: TRBJ1-1
CDR3aa: CASSMGQGSYEQYF; v_gene: TRBV19; d_gene: TRBD1; j_gene: TRBJ2-7
CDR3aa: CASSYAPGWNEQYF; v_gene: TRBV6-5; d_gene: .; j_gene: TRBJ2-7
CDR3aa: CASSSSTSSAGELFF; v_gene: TRBV7-2; d_gene: TRBD2; j_gene: TRBJ2-2
CDR3aa: CASSLQGASTEAFF; v_gene: TRBV6-5; d_gene: TRBD1; j_gene: TRBJ1-1
CDR3aa: CASRETGGLEKLFF; v_gene: TRBV6-5; d_gene: TRBD1; j_gene: TRBJ1-4
CDR3aa: CASSLVQQGAGTDTQYF; v_gene: TRBV7-9; d_gene: .; j_gene: TRBJ2-3
CDR3aa: CASSLKERPETQYF; v_gene: TRBV4-2; d_gene: .; j_gene: TRBJ2-5
CDR3aa: CASTDIPAGPQHF; v_gene: TRBV7-2; d_gene: .; j_gene: TRBJ1-5
CDR3aa: CASSVASLSHEQYF; v_gene: TRBV9; d_gene: .; j_gene: TRBJ2-7
CDR3aa: CAISDSRDADTQYF; v_gene: TRBV10-3; d_gene: .; j_gene: TRBJ2-3
CDR3aa: CASSVLAFSSYNEQFF; v_gene: TRBV9; d_gene: .; j_gene: TRBJ2-1
CDR3aa: CASSRLWGGEREAFF; v_gene: TRBV5-8; d_gene: .; j_gene: TRBJ1-1
CDR3aa: CASSPVLTANYGYTF; v_gene: TRBV18; d_gene: .; j_gene: TRBJ1-2
CDR3aa: CASMGGTSTDTQYF; v_gene: TRBV6-7; d_gene: .; j_gene: TRBJ2-3
CDR3aa: CASSRGANEKLFF; v_gene: TRBV18; d_gene: .; j_gene: TRBJ1-4
CDR3aa: CASSIRFGRGPDEQYF; v_gene: TRBV19; d_gene: .; j_gene: TRBJ2-7
CDR3aa: CASSQDPTLGGVGNQPQHF; v_gene: TRBV4-1; d_gene: .; j_gene: TRBJ1-5
CDR3aa: CSVVLDTEAFF; v_gene: TRBV29-1; d_gene: .; j_gene: TRBJ1-1
CDR3aa: CASERDRGNEKLFF; v_gene: TRBV7-9; d_gene: TRBD1; j_gene: TRBJ1-4
CDR3aa: CSVMESTEAFF; v_gene: TRBV29-1; d_gene: .; j_gene: TRBJ1-1
CDR3aa: CASSSQVGYGYTF; v_gene: TRBV27; d_gene: .; j_gene: TRBJ1-2
CDR3aa: CASSFPGNYGYTF; v_gene: TRBV7-9; d_gene: .; j_gene: TRBJ1-2
CDR3aa: CASSEGGQGSNTEAFF; v_gene: TRBV25-1; d_gene: .; j_gene: TRBJ1-1